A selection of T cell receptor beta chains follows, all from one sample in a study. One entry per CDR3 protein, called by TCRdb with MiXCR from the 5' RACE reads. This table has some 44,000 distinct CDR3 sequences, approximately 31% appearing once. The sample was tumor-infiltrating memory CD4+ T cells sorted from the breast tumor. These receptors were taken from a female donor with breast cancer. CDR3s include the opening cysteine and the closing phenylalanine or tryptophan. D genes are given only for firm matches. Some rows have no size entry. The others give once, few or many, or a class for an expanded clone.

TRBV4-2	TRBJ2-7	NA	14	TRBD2	TGTGCCAGCAGCCGAACCGGGACTAGCGACGAGCAGTACTTC	CASSRTGTSDEQYF
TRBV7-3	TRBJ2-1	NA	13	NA	TGTGCCAGCAGCGACGGACCGGGAAATGAGCGGTTCTTC	CASSDGPGNERFF
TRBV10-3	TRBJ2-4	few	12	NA	TGTGCCATCAAGGACAGCAAAAACATTCAGTACTTC	CAIKDSKNIQYF
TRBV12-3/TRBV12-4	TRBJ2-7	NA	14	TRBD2	TGTGCCAGCAGTTTACGCGGGGGGTCCTACGAGCAGTACTTC	CASSLRGGSYEQYF
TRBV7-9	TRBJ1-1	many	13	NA	TGTGCCAGCAGCCCCACCTTAAACGCTGAAGCTTTCTTT	CASSPTLNAEAFF
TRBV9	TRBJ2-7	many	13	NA	TGTGCCAGCAGCGTAGGTGAAGGGAGCGAGCAGTACTTC	CASSVGEGSEQYF
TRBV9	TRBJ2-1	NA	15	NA	TGTGCCAGCAGCCCAGAAGGGGATTCCTACAATGAGCAGTTCTTC	CASSPEGDSYNEQFF
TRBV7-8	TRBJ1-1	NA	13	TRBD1	TGTGCCAGCAGCCTTACAGGGGGCACTGAAGCTTTCTTT	CASSLTGGTEAFF
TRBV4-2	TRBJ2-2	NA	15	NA	TGTGCCAGCAGCCCGGGACATACTAACACCGGGGAGCTGTTTTTT	CASSPGHTNTGELFF
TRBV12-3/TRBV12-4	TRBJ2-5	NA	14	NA	TGTGCCAGCAGTTTAAGACGGACGGAAGAGACCCAGTACTTC	CASSLRRTEETQYF
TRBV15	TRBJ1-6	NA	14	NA	TGTGCCACCAGCAGCAAGAAAGATAATTCACCCCTCCACTTT	CATSSKKDNSPLHF
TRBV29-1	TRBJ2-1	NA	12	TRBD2	TGCAGCGACAGACTAGCGGGGGATGAGCAGTTCTTC	CSDRLAGDEQFF
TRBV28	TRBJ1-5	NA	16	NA	TGTGCCAGCAGTCACCCTTGGGGGGATAGCAATCAGCCCCAGCATTTT	CASSHPWGDSNQPQHF
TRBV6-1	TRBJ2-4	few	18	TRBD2	TGTGCCAGCAGTGCCCTAGCGGGAGGGTCTCTAGCCAAAAACATTCAGTACTTC	CASSALAGGSLAKNIQYF
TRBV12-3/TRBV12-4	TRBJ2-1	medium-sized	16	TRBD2	TGTGCCAGCAGTACGGGACTAGCGGGATTGAACAATGAGCAGTTCTTC	CASSTGLAGLNNEQFF
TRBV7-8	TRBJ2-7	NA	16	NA	TGTGCCAGCAGCTTAGTAGGCGGGGGCCTTTCCTACGAGCAGTACTTC	CASSLVGGGLSYEQYF
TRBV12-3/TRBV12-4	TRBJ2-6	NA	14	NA	TGTGCCAGCAGTCACAGGGCCTGGGCCAACGTCCTGACTTTC	CASSHRAWANVLTF
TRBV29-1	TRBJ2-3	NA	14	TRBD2	TGCAGCGTGAGCCAAGCGGGAGTTATAGATACGCAGTATTTT	CSVSQAGVIDTQYF
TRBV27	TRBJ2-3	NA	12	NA	TGTGCCAGCAGTTCCTCCCCAAATACGCAGTATTTT	CASSSSPNTQYF
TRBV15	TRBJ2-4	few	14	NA	TGTGCCACCAGCAGAGGGGTTGCCAAAAACATTCAGTACTTC	CATSRGVAKNIQYF
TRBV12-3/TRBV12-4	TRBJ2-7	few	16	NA	TGTGCCAGCAGCACCGTATATCCGACTAGCTCCTACGAGCAGTACTTC	CASSTVYPTSSYEQYF
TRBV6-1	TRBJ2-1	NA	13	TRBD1	TGTGCCAGCCTCGACAGGGGGTATAATGAGCAGTTCTTC	CASLDRGYNEQFF
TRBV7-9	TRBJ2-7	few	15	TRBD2	TGTGCCAGCAGTTATACTAGCGGGGGATTCTACGAGCAGTACTTC	CASSYTSGGFYEQYF
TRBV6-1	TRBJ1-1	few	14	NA	TGTGCCAGCATCGACTGGGGGGACCAACAGACAGCTTTCTTT	CASIDWGDQQTAFF
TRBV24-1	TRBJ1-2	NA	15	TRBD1	TGTGCCACCAGTGATTGGACAGGGGGGAACTATGGCTACACCTTC	CATSDWTGGNYGYTF
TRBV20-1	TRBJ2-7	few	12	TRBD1	TGCAGTGCCAAAGGGACAGTCTACGAGCAGTACTTC	CSAKGTVYEQYF
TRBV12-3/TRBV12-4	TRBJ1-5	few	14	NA	TGTGCCAGCAGTTTAGCCATTAGCAATCAGCCCCAGCATTTT	CASSLAISNQPQHF
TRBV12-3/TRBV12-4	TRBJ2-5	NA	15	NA	TGTGCCAGCAGTTTCCTACGTAGCGGACAAGAGACCCAGTACTTC	CASSFLRSGQETQYF
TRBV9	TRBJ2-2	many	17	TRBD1	TGTGCCAGCAGCGTAAGGGGACAGGATTTGAATGCCGGGGAGCTGTTTTTT	CASSVRGQDLNAGELFF
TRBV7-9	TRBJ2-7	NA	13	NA	TGTGCCAGCACCCCGGGCGGGGGCCACGAGCAGTACTTC	CASTPGGGHEQYF
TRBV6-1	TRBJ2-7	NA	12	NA	TGTGCCAGCATAAACGGGCCCTACGAGCAGTACTTC	CASINGPYEQYF
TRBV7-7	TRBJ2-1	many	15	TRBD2	TGTGCCAGCAGCGAGACTAGCGGGAGAACTAATGAGCAGTTCTTC	CASSETSGRTNEQFF
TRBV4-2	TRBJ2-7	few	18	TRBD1	TGTGCCAGCAGCCTCTCGACAACCGAGACAGGGGCGCCCTACGAGCAGTACTTC	CASSLSTTETGAPYEQYF
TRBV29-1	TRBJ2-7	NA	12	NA	TGCAGCGCGCGCGTCCCAGGCTACGAGCAGTACTTC	CSARVPGYEQYF
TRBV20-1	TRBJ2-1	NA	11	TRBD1	TGCAGTGCGAGGGACAGCTATGAGCAGTTCTTC	CSARDSYEQFF
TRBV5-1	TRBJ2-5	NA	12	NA	TGCGCCAGCAGCCGAAGGGAAGAGACCCAGTACTTC	CASSRREETQYF
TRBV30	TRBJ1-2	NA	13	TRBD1	TGTGCCTGGAGTGTAACAGGGGACTATGGCTACACCTTC	CAWSVTGDYGYTF
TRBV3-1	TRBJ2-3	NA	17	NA	TGTGCCAGCAGCCAAGACCGGCGACGTCTGGGCACAGATACGCAGTATTTT	CASSQDRRRLGTDTQYF
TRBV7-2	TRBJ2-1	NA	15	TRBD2	TGTGCCGGCAGCTTAGAACTAGCGGGAGGCGATGAGCAGTTCTTC	CAGSLELAGGDEQFF
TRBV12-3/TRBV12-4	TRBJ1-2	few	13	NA	TGTGCCAGCAGTCAGACCCGAGGTGATGGCTACACCTTC	CASSQTRGDGYTF
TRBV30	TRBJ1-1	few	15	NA	TGTGCCTGGAGTGTACGCGACAGGATGAACACTGAAGCTTTCTTT	CAWSVRDRMNTEAFF
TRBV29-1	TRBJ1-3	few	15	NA	TGCAGCGTCCGGAACACGGGCGGCTCTGGAAACACCATATATTTT	CSVRNTGGSGNTIYF
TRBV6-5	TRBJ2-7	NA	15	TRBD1	TGTGCCAGCAGCTTCGGACAGGGACCTTCCTACGAGCAGTACTTC	CASSFGQGPSYEQYF
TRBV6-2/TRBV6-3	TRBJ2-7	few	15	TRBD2	TGTGCCAGCACCCTTGGGGCGGGAGTTTCCTACGAGCAGTACTTC	CASTLGAGVSYEQYF
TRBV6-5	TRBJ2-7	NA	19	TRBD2	TGTGCCAGCAGCTCTACCGGGACTAGCGGGTCTTATCGCTCCTACGAGCAGTACTTC	CASSSTGTSGSYRSYEQYF
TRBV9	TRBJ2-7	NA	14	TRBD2	TGTGCCAGCAGCGTACAGCGGGACTCGGGGGAGCAGTACTTC	CASSVQRDSGEQYF
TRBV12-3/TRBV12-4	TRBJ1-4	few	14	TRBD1	TGTGCCAGCAGTCCGACAGGGGGCGATGAAAAACTGTTTTTT	CASSPTGGDEKLFF
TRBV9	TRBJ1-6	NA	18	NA	TGTGCCAGCAGTTCTACCCAAGACTGGAGCTCCTATAATTCACCCCTCCACTTT	CASSSTQDWSSYNSPLHF
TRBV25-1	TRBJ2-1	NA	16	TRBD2	TGTGCCAGCAGTGAATACGGTAGCGGGGGTTGGAATGAGCAGTTCTTC	CASSEYGSGGWNEQFF
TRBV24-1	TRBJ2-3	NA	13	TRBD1	TGTGCCACCGAGGGACAGGCTACAGATACGCAGTATTTT	CATEGQATDTQYF
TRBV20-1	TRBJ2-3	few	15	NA	TGCAGTGCTCCCGAGGGGCGGGATAGCACAGATACGCAGTATTTT	CSAPEGRDSTDTQYF
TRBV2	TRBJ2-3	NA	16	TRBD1	TGTGCCAGCAGTGATCCGGGACAGGGGGCTGAGGATACGCAGTATTTT	CASSDPGQGAEDTQYF
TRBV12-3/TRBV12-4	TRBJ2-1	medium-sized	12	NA	TGTGCCAGCAGACCGGACAGCACTGAGCAGTTCTTC	CASRPDSTEQFF
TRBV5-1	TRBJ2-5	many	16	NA	TGCGCCAGCAGCCCTCCAGGTCTTGGGGGACAAGAGACCCAGTACTTC	CASSPPGLGGQETQYF
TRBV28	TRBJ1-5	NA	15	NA	TGTGCCAGCAGGCGGTGGCCGGCTGGCAATCAGCCCCAGCATTTT	CASRRWPAGNQPQHF
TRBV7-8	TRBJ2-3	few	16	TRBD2	TGTGCCAGCAGCTCTAGACAAGCGGGAACAGTTGATACGCAGTATTTT	CASSSRQAGTVDTQYF
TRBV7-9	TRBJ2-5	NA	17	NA	TGTGCCAGCACCCCCCTTCCGGGACGGGCGTACCAAGAGACCCAGTACTTC	CASTPLPGRAYQETQYF
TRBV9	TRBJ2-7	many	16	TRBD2	TGTGCCAGCAGCGTAGGCTCCACTAGCGGGTTTTACGAGCAGTACTTC	CASSVGSTSGFYEQYF
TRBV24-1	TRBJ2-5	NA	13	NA	TGTGCCACCAGTGCAGCGACCCAAGAGACCCAGTACTTC	CATSAATQETQYF
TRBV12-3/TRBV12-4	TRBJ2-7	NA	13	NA	TGTGCCAGCAGTTCCCACAGGGACTACGAGCAGTACTTC	CASSSHRDYEQYF